This T cell receptor (beta chain) derives from a study of T-cell reconstitution after alpha-beta-depleted transplantation in children. Trimming shortened V by 3 bases and J by 6 bases, and 8 bases separated the two germline ends. This CDR3 spans 12 amino acids. Germline-derived CDR1 and CDR2 are MDHEN and SYDVKM. This sample's TCRbeta library carried unique molecular identifier barcodes. In TCRdb, the PCR reads were re-called with MiXCR into one record per CDR3 protein. The sample gives roughly 490,000 distinct CDR3 sequences, 10% to 12% of which show up once; roughly 15% is in the top ten. This clonotype has just a few counts.

The sample was PBMCs, mostly from graft donor cells, taken 180 days after TCRalphabeta/CD19-depleted stem cell transplant. The chain combines TRBV28 with TRBJ1-1; no clear D gene. The sequence was obtained from a female patient under 10 years old who had a stem cell transplant for aplastic anemia, so the T cells may come from the graft donor. The CDR3 region has the DNA TGTGCCAGCAGTTTCCCCTCTGCTGAAGCTTTCTTT. It yields the protein CASSFPSAEAFF.